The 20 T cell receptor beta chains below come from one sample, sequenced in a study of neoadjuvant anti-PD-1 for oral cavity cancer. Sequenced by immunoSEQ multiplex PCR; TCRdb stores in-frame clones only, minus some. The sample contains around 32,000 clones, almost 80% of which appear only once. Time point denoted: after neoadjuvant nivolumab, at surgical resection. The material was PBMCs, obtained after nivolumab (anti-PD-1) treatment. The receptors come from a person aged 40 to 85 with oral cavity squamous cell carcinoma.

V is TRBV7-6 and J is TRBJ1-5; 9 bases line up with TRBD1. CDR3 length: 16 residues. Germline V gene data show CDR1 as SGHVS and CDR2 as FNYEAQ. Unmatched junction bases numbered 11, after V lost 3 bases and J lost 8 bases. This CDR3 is CASSLGDRERREPQHF. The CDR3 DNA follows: TGTGCCAGCAGCTTGGGGGACAGGGAAAGGAGGGAGCCCCAGCATTTT.

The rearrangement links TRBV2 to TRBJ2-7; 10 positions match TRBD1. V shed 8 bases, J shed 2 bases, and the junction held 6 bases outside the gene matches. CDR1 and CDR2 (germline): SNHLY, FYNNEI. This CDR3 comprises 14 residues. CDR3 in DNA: TGTGCCAGCCTGACCGGGACAGGGGCCTACGAGCAGTACTTC. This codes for CASLTGTGAYEQYF.

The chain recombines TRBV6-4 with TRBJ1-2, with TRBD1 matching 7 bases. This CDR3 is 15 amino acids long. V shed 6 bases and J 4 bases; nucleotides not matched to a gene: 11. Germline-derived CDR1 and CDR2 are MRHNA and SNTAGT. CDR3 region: CASSADLDRAYGYTF. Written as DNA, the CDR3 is TGTGCCAGCAGCGCCGACCTAGACAGGGCCTATGGCTACACCTTC.

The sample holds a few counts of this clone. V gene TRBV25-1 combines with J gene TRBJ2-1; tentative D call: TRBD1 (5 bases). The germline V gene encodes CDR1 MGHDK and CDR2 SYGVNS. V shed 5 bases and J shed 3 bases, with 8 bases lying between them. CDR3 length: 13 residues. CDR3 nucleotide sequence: TGTGCCAGCAGTAAGACAGACTACAATGAGCAGTTCTTC. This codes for CASSKTDYNEQFF.

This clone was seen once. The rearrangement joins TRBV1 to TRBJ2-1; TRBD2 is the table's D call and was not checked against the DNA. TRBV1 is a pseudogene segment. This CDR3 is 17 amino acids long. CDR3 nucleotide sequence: TGCACCAGCAGCCAAGAACTAGCGGGGGGCGAAGGAGATGAGCAGTTCTTC. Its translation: CTSSQELAGGEGDEQFF.

The CDR3 sequence is CASAKDSSGHYEQYF. DNA of the CDR3: TGCGCCAGCGCGAAAGACAGTTCGGGTCATTACGAGCAGTACTTC. The chain has TRBV5-1 and TRBJ2-7, with a possible D match to TRBD1 (5 bases). Germline loops: CDR1 SGHRS, CDR2 YFSETQ. V was shortened by 7 bases and J by 4 bases, with 21 bases between the two germline ends. The CDR3 extends over 15 amino acids.

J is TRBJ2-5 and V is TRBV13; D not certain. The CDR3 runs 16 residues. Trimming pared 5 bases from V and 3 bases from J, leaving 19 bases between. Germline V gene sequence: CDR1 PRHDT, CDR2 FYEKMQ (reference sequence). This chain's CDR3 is CASSPVPGPEEETQYF. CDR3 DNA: TGTGCCAGCAGCCCGGTCCCGGGCCCAGAAGAAGAGACCCAGTACTTC.

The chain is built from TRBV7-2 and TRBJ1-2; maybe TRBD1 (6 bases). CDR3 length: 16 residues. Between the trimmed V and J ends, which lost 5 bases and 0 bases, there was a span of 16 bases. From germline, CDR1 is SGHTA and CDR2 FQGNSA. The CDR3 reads CASSQGQPSSNYGYTF. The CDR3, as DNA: TGTGCCAGCAGCCAAGGACAGCCTAGTTCTAACTATGGCTACACCTTC. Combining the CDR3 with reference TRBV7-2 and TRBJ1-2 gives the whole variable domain GAGVSQSPSNKVTEKGKDVELRCDPISGHTALYWYRQSLGQGLEFLIYFQGNSAPDKSGLPSDRFSAERTGGSVSTLTIQRTQQEDSAVYLCASSQGQPSSNYGYTFGSGTRLTVV.

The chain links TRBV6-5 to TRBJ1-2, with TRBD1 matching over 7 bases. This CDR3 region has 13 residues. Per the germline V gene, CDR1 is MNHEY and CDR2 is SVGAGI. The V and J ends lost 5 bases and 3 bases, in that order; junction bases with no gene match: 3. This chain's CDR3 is CASSPTGDYGYTF. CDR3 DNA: TGTGCCAGCAGTCCAACAGGGGACTATGGCTACACCTTC.

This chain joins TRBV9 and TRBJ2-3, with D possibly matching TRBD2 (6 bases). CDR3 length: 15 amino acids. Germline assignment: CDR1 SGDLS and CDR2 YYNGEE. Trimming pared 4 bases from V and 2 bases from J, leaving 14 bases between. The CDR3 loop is CASSRPGLNTDTQYF. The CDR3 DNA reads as TGTGCCAGCAGCCGTCCGGGACTGAACACAGATACGCAGTATTTT.

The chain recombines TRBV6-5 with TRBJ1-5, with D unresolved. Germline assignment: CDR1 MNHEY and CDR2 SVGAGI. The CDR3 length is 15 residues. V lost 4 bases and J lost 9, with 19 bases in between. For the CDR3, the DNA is TGTGCCAGCAGTTCGAACGACGGCTTTTCAACGCCCCAGCATTTT. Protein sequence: CASSSNDGFSTPQHF.

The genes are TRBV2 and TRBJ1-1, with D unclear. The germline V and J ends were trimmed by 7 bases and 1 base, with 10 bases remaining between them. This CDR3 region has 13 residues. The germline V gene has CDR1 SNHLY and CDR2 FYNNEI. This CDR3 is CASKFSENTEAFF. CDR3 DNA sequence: TGTGCCAGCAAGTTTTCAGAGAACACTGAAGCTTTCTTT.

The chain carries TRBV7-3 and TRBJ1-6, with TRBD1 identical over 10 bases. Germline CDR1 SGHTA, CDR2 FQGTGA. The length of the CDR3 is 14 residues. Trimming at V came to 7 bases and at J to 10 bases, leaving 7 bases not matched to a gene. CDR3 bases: TGTGCCAGCAAAGTGGGGACAGGGGTCTCACCCCTCCACTTT. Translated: CASKVGTGVSPLHF.

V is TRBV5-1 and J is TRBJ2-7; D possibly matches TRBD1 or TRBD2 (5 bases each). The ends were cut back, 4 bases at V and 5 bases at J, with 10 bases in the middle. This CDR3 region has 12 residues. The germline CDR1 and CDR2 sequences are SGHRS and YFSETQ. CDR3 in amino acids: CASSAGTHEQYF. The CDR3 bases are TGCGCCAGCAGCGCCGGGACCCACGAGCAGTACTTC.

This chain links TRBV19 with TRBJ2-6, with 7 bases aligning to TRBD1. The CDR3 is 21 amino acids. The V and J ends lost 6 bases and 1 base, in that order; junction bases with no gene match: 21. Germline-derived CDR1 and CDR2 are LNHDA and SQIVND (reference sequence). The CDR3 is CASSSIRTRWDSSSGANVLTF. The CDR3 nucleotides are TGTGCCAGTAGCAGTATTAGGACGCGATGGGACAGCAGTTCTGGGGCCAACGTCCTGACTTTC. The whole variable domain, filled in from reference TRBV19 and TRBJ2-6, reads DGGITQSPKYLFRKEGQNVTLSCEQNLNHDAMYWYRQDPGQGLRLIYYSQIVNDFQKGDIAEGYSVSREKKESFPLTVTSAQKNPTAFYLCASSSIRTRWDSSSGANVLTFGAGSRLTVL.

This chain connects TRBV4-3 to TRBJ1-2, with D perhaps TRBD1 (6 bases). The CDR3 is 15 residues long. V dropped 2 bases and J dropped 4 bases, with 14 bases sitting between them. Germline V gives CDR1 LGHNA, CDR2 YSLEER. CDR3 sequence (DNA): TGCGCCAGCAGCCAATTATCAGGGGACATCTATGGCTACACCTTC. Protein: CASSQLSGDIYGYTF.

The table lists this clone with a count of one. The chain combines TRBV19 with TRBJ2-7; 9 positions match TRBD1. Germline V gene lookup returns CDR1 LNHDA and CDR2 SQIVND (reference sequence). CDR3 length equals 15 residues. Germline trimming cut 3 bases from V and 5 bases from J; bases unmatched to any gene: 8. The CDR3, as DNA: TGTGCCAGTAGTATCGGAGATACAGGGGGCCACGAGCAGTACTTC. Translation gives CASSIGDTGGHEQYF.

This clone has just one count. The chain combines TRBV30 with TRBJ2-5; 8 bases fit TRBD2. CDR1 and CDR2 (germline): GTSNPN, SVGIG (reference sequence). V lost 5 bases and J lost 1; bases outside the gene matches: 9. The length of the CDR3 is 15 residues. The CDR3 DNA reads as TGTGCCTGGGGTGCGGGGGGAAGGCGCCAAGAGACCCAGTACTTC. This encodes CAWGAGGRRQETQYF.

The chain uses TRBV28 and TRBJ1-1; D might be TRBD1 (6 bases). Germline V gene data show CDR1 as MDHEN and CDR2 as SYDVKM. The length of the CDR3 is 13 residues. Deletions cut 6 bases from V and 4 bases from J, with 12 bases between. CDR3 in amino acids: CASRYRVGTEAFF. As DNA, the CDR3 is TGTGCCAGCAGGTACAGGGTTGGCACTGAAGCTTTCTTT.

The CDR3 region has the DNA TGTGCCAGCAGCCCGACAGATGGGCGGCCGCAGCCCCAGCATTTT. Translated, it gives CASSPTDGRPQPQHF. The rearrangement links TRBV4-2 to TRBJ1-5; a weak D match, TRBD1 (5 bases). Germline lookup yields CDR1 LGHNA and CDR2 YNFKEQ. The CDR3 is 15 amino acids. The V end was cut by 4 bases, the J end by 7 bases, with 17 bases between.